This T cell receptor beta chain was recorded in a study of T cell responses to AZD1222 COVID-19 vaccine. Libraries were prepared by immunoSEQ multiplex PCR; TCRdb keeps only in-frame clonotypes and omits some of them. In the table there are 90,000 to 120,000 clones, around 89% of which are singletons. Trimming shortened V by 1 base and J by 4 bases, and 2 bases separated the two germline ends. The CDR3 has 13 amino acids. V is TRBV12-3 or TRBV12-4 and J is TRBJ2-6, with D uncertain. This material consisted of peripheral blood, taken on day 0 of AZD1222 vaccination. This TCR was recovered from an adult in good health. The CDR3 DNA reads TGTGCCAGCAGTTTAGGGGGGGCCAACGTCCTGACTTTC. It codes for CASSLGGANVLTF.